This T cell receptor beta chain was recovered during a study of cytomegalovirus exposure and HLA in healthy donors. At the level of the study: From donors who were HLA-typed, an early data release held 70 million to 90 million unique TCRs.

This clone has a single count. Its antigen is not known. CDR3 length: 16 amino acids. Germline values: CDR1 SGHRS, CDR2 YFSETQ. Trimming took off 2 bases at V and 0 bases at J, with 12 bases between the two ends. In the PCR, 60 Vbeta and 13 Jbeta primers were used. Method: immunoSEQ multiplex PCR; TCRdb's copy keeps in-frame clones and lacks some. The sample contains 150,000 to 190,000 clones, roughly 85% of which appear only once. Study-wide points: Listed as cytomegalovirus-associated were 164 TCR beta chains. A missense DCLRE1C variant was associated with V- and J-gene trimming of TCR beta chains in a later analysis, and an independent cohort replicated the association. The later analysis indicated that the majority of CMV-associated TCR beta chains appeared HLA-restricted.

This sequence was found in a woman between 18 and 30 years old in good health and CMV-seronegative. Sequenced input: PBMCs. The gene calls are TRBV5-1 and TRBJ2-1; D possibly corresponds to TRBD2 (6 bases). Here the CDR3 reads CASSFGGLLSYNEQFF. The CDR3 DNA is TGCGCCAGCAGCTTCGGGGGACTCCTCTCCTACAATGAGCAGTTCTTC.